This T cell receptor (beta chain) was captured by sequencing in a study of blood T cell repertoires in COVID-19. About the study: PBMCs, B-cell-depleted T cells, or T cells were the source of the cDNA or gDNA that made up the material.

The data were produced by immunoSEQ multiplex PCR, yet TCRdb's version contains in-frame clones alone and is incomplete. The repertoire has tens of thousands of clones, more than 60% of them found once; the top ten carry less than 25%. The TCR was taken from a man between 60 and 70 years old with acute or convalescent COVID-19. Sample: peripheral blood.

CDR3 amino acids: CASSVDRGVSLGYTF. The CDR3 nucleotides are TGCGCCAGCAGCGTCGACAGGGGAGTGTCGCTGGGCTACACCTTC. This rearrangement joins TRBV5-1 to TRBJ1-2, with TRBD1 matching over 8 bases. CDR3 length: 15 residues. Germline V CDR1 and CDR2: SGHRS, YFSETQ. Losses at the gene ends were 4 bases for V and 8 bases for J; bases not matched to a gene: 13.